This is a list of T cell receptor beta chains from one sample in a study of human T cells and chemical hapten exposure. TCRdb processed the 5' RACE reads anew with MiXCR; each CDR3 protein has one entry. This sample has about 81,000 distinct CDR3 sequences, with roughly 8.4% found just once. The receptors originated from a male donor in good health. CDR3s include the opening cysteine and the closing phenylalanine or tryptophan. Each record gives: V gene, D gene, clone size, J gene, CDR3 DNA, CDR3 protein. The D gene is left open where the match is weak. Expanded clones get a size class; other rows say once, few or many, or leave the size out.

>TRBV11-2|-|few|TRBJ1-4
TGTGCCAGCAGCTTAGATACATTTAATGAAAAACTGTTTTTT
CASSLDTFNEKLFF
>TRBV12-3/TRBV12-4|TRBD1|many|TRBJ1-5
TGTGCCAGCAGTCCCTTTCCTGGGACAGGGTTAAGACAGCCCCAGCATTTT
CASSPFPGTGLRQPQHF
>TRBV25-1|-|-|TRBJ1-5
TGTGCCAGCAGTGAATGGGGGAACAATCAGCCCCAGCATTTT
CASSEWGNNQPQHF
>TRBV4-3|-|-|TRBJ1-6
TGCGCCAGCAGCCAAGTTGCCGTTCGTTCACCCCTCCACTTT
CASSQVAVRSPLHF
>TRBV10-3|-|-|TRBJ2-1
TGTGCCACCGCGGAGGGGTACAATGAGCAGTTCTTC
CATAEGYNEQFF
>TRBV5-1|-|few|TRBJ1-1
TGCGCCAGCAGTACTACAGCGGACACTGAAGCTTTCTTT
CASSTTADTEAFF
>TRBV13|TRBD1|-|TRBJ2-5
TGTGCCAGCAGCCGCGTACCGGTGACAGGGGGAGAGACCCAGTACTTC
CASSRVPVTGGETQYF
>TRBV4-3|TRBD1|few|TRBJ1-1
TGCGCCAGCAGCCAAGATGGGAGGGGGCGAAGGTACACTGAAGCTTTCTTT
CASSQDGRGRRYTEAFF
>TRBV10-3|-|few|TRBJ2-7
TGTGCCATCAAGGACGGTCCCTACGAGCAGTACTTC
CAIKDGPYEQYF
>TRBV27|-|-|TRBJ1-5
TGTGCCAGCACCACCACAGGAGGTGGACAGCCCCAGCATTTT
CASTTTGGGQPQHF
>TRBV28|TRBD1|few|TRBJ1-5
TGTGCCAGCAGTTTAAGAACAGGGGACAATCAGCCCCAGCATTTT
CASSLRTGDNQPQHF
>TRBV14|-|many|TRBJ1-1
TGTGCCAGCAGCCAGGGAAGCGGGGGCACTGAAGCTTTCTTT
CASSQGSGGTEAFF
>TRBV7-8|-|many|TRBJ2-1
TGTGCCAGCAGCTTAGTGACTCATGAGCAGTTCTTC
CASSLVTHEQFF
>TRBV13|TRBD2|many|TRBJ2-5
TGTGCCAGCAGAGAACTAGCGGGAGGAGAGACCCAGTACTTC
CASRELAGGETQYF
>TRBV27|-|-|TRBJ2-7
TGTGCCAGCAGAGCCTTAGGGGCCGTGTACTTC
CASRALGAVYF
>TRBV20-1|-|many|TRBJ1-2
TGCAGTGCTAGAGAAGGGGGGCTGAATGGCTACACCTTC
CSAREGGLNGYTF
>TRBV6-5|-|-|TRBJ2-5
TGTGCCACTCTGTCGGCGCTCCACCAAGAGACCCAGTACTTC
CATLSALHQETQYF
>TRBV27|-|many|TRBJ2-6
TGTGCCAGCAGTCCTTTACGGCGGTCTGGGGCCAACGTCCTGACTTTC
CASSPLRRSGANVLTF
>TRBV14|TRBD1|few|TRBJ1-1
TGTGCCAGCAGCCGGGACAGGGGGCTGGACACTGAAGCTTTCTTT
CASSRDRGLDTEAFF
>TRBV27|-|many|TRBJ2-1
TGTGCCAGCAGTTTAGATGAGGTCAATGAGCAGTTCTTC
CASSLDEVNEQFF
>TRBV6-2/TRBV6-3|-|-|TRBJ2-1
TGTGCCAGCAGTCCTGGGACTGGGTACTACAATGAGCAGTTCTTC
CASSPGTGYYNEQFF
>TRBV27|TRBD1|few|TRBJ1-6
TGTGCCAGCAGGACAGGGGGCAATTCACCCCTCCACTTT
CASRTGGNSPLHF
>TRBV7-2|-|-|TRBJ1-2
TGTGCCAGCAGCCTCTCCTCCTATGGCTACACCTTC
CASSLSSYGYTF
>TRBV7-6|-|few|TRBJ1-5
TGTGCCAGCAGTCAAGACGGAATCAATCAGCCCCAGCATTTT
CASSQDGINQPQHF
>TRBV29-1|TRBD1|-|TRBJ1-1
TGCAGCGTTGATAAGGGACAGGGTCCTAACACTGAAGCTTTCTTT
CSVDKGQGPNTEAFF
>TRBV4-1|-|many|TRBJ1-5
TGCGCCAGCAGCCCAGAAAGGTATAGCAATCAGCCCCAGCATTTT
CASSPERYSNQPQHF
>TRBV29-1|-|few|TRBJ2-1
TGCAGCGCCGGAACCAATGAGCAGTTCTTC
CSAGTNEQFF